This T cell receptor (beta chain) was recovered during a study of cytomegalovirus exposure and HLA in healthy donors. Germline assignment: CDR1 MNHNS and CDR2 SASEGT. This CDR3 is built from 14 residues. The V gene lost 5 bases and the J gene lost 3 bases, with 14 bases spanning the gap. Libraries were prepared by immunoSEQ multiplex PCR; TCRdb keeps only in-frame clonotypes and omits some of them. This sample has about 140,000 clones; 70% to 90% occur once, and the top ten carry over 1.3%. This receptor was taken from a woman in her 30s in good health and CMV-seronegative. This chain joins TRBV6-1 and TRBJ2-7; D possibly corresponds to TRBD1 (6 bases). Sequenced input: PBMCs. The CDR3 DNA follows: TGTGCCAGCAGTTCGACAGGCCAGGGCTACGAGCAGTACTTC. As protein: CASSSTGQGYEQYF.